The rows below give T cell receptor beta chains drawn from one sample of a study of identical twins. Using its own MiXCR run on the 5' RACE reads, TCRdb lists one record per CDR3 protein. The table includes 1.5 million to 2 million distinct CDR3 sequences, around 29% detected once. The sequencing sample was made of cord blood. Receptors were obtained from a newborn girl in good health. The CDR3 runs from the conserved cysteine through the conserved F or W. A D gene is named only where the DNA matches it firmly. Rows may omit the clone size; those that give it use once, few, many or a size class.

j_call v_call clone_size d_call cdr3_nt cdr3_aa
TRBJ1-6 TRBV7-9 - - TGTGCCAGCAGCTTAGGGCTCCAGGGTTCACCCCTCCACTTT CASSLGLQGSPLHF
TRBJ2-1 TRBV20-1 few TRBD2 TGCAGTGCTAGAATTCTAGCGGGAGGGCCGAACAATGAGCAGTTCTTC CSARILAGGPNNEQFF
TRBJ2-7 TRBV14 few TRBD2 TGTGCCAGCAGCCAAGTCAGAATAGCGGGGAACGAGCAGTACTTC CASSQVRIAGNEQYF
TRBJ2-4 TRBV7-9 - - TGTGCCAGCAACCCCGAAGAGCGGTACTTC CASNPEERYF
TRBJ1-5 TRBV4-2 few - TGTGCCAGCAGCCCCGCCACGCGGGTCCCCAATCAGCCCCAGCATTTT CASSPATRVPNQPQHF
TRBJ1-6 TRBV20-1 - TRBD1 TGCAGTGCTGGCCGGTCAGGGGGTAATTCACCCCTCCACTTT CSAGRSGGNSPLHF
TRBJ2-2 TRBV7-8 - - TGTGCCAGCAGCTCCTCTAGAGCCCACTCGGCCGGGGAGCTGTTTTTT CASSSSRAHSAGELFF
TRBJ2-5 TRBV7-9 few - TGTGCCAGCAGCTTAAAGCCTCTACGGGATCGCCAAGAGACCCAGTACTTC CASSLKPLRDRQETQYF
TRBJ2-7 TRBV12-3/TRBV12-4 few TRBD2 TGTGCCAGCACCATTTTGGGAGGGTACGAGCAGTACTTC CASTILGGYEQYF
TRBJ2-7 TRBV28 few - TGTGCCAAGGGGCACGAGCAGTACTTC CAKGHEQYF
TRBJ2-7 TRBV20-1 - TRBD2 TGCAGTGCTAGAGATTTTCAAGCGGGAGGCGATTACGAGCAGTACTTC CSARDFQAGGDYEQYF
TRBJ2-1 TRBV27 many - TGTGCCAGCAGCCCCCGGAGCCCTAGCTCCTACAATGAGCAGTTCTTC CASSPRSPSSYNEQFF
TRBJ2-1 TRBV20-1 - - TGCAGGGCTCCGGGGCGGGGCAATGAGCAGTTCTTC CRAPGRGNEQFF
TRBJ2-3 TRBV19 few - TGTGCCAGTAGTATAGATCGCGAGGATACGCAGTATTTT CASSIDREDTQYF
TRBJ2-1 TRBV29-1 many - TGCAGCGGTAAAGGGCCGTGGCAGGGAAGTTCCAATGAGCAGTTCTTC CSGKGPWQGSSNEQFF
TRBJ1-2 TRBV20-1 - - TGCAGTGGACGTAACTATGGCTACACCTTC CSGRNYGYTF
TRBJ2-5 TRBV5-1 - - TGCGCCAGCAGCTCAGGATGGGTGGAGACCCAGTACTTC CASSSGWVETQYF
TRBJ2-3 TRBV14 few TRBD2 TGTGCCAGCAGCCAACTTACTAGCGTTAGCACAGATACGCAGTATTTT CASSQLTSVSTDTQYF
TRBJ2-3 TRBV7-6 few TRBD1 TGTGCCAGCAGCTCACGGACAGGGCGGACTAGCACAGATACGCAGTATTTT CASSSRTGRTSTDTQYF
TRBJ2-4 TRBV18 - TRBD1 TGTGCCAGCTCAACCCTTGACAGGGCAGAAAACATTCAGTACTTC CASSTLDRAENIQYF
TRBJ2-1 TRBV5-1 few TRBD2 TGCGCCAGCAGCTTGGTGATAGCGGGAGGGGGGAATGAGCAGTTCTTC CASSLVIAGGGNEQFF
TRBJ2-3 TRBV20-1 many - TGCAGTGCTAGTACAGGGACAGATACGCAGTATTTT CSASTGTDTQYF
TRBJ2-3 TRBV9 - TRBD2 TGTGCCAGCGGCGGACTAGCCCGAACAGATACGCAGTATTTT CASGGLARTDTQYF
TRBJ1-5 TRBV10-3 few - TGTGCCATCAGTGAGGGGGTCTGGCAGCCCCAGCATTTT CAISEGVWQPQHF
TRBJ2-3 TRBV20-1 - - TGCAGTGCTAGCGAATGGATCTCTATTTGGTCAGATACGCAGTATTTT CSASEWISIWSDTQYF
TRBJ2-5 TRBV5-6 - - TGTGCCAGCAGCCTGGAGAAGGCTTACAATGAGCAGTACTTC CASSLEKAYNEQYF
TRBJ2-7 TRBV19 - - TGTGCCAGTAGTGACCGGACCTACGAGCAGTACTTC CASSDRTYEQYF
TRBJ2-1 TRBV4-2 few TRBD1 TGTGCCAGCAGCCGCACAGGGGGCCAATTCAATGAGCAGTTCTTC CASSRTGGQFNEQFF
TRBJ2-7 TRBV20-1 few TRBD2 TGCAGTGCTGGCCGAACGGGACTATCTTACGAGCAGTACTTC CSAGRTGLSYEQYF
TRBJ2-1 TRBV27 - - TGTGCCAGCAGTTTATCGGGCTACCTAGCCTACAATGAGCAGTTCTTC CASSLSGYLAYNEQFF
TRBJ1-1 TRBV10-3 - - TGTCCCATCAGTGGGGACGGATTGAACACTGAAGCTTTCTTT CPISGDGLNTEAFF
TRBJ1-2 TRBV24-1 few - TGTGCCACCAGTGGCAGGGGAGTAAATTATGGCTACACCTTC CATSGRGVNYGYTF
TRBJ1-5 TRBV27 - TRBD1 TGTGCCAGCAGTGTTACAGGGGGCTCGGGCAATCAGCCCCAGCATTTT CASSVTGGSGNQPQHF
TRBJ2-1 TRBV20-1 - TRBD2 TGCAGTGCCGGGGTAGCGGGGGGGCATGAGCAGTTCTTC CSAGVAGGHEQFF
TRBJ2-1 TRBV28 many - TGTGCCAGCAGGAATTACAATGAGCAGTTCTTC CASRNYNEQFF
TRBJ1-2 TRBV29-1 many TRBD1 TGCAGCGTTGTCGTCGGGACAGGGGTCGTCTATGGCTACACCTTC CSVVVGTGVVYGYTF
TRBJ2-5 TRBV7-8 once - TGTGCCAGCAGCCGCCGTACTTGGCGAGAGACCCAGTACTTC CASSRRTWRETQYF
TRBJ2-3 TRBV20-1 few TRBD1 TGCAGTGCTAATAGGGGGCGTGATACGCAGTATTTT CSANRGRDTQYF
TRBJ1-2 TRBV15 - - TGTGCCACCAGCAGAGAACAGGGTGAAACTGGCTACACCTTC CATSREQGETGYTF
TRBJ2-7 TRBV20-1 - - TGCAGTGCTAGAGAGGGGGCTGCGCTGGGCGAGCAGTACTTC CSAREGAALGEQYF
TRBJ1-1 TRBV28 once TRBD1 TGTGCCAGCAACCGGGACAGGCCGAACACTGAAGCTTTCTTT CASNRDRPNTEAFF
TRBJ1-5 TRBV20-1 - - TGCAGTGCTAAAGAGGCGACAGGAGGGAATCAGCCCCAGCATTTT CSAKEATGGNQPQHF
TRBJ1-1 TRBV20-1 few - TGCAGTGCTAGAGATGATGGGAACACTGAAGCTTTCTTT CSARDDGNTEAFF
TRBJ1-1 TRBV6-6 - - TGTGCCAGCAGTGATTTCTCGGGAGTCCTAAAGGCTTTCTTT CASSDFSGVLKAFF
TRBJ2-7 TRBV3-1 few - TGTGCCAGCAGCTTCAGGGGGGCAGGACCCCCCTACGAGCAGTACTTC CASSFRGAGPPYEQYF
TRBJ1-1 TRBV27 few - TGTGCCAGCAGTGAGGGGACTGCCTACGAAGCTTTCTTT CASSEGTAYEAFF
TRBJ1-5 TRBV4-2 - - TGTGCCAGCAGCCCAAGAGGAGGGGGGTATAGCAATCAGCCCCAGCATTTT CASSPRGGGYSNQPQHF
TRBJ2-4 TRBV20-1 - TRBD1 TGCAGTGCTCAGGGGAGACAGGGGATAGGGGAGCAGTACTTC CSAQGRQGIGEQYF
TRBJ2-2 TRBV19 - TRBD2 TGTGCCAGCACACGGGGGGAAGTCAACACCGGGGAGCTGTTTTTT CASTRGEVNTGELFF
TRBJ1-5 TRBV27 - - TGTGCCAGCAGTAGGGGATTCAATCAGCCCCAGCATTTT CASSRGFNQPQHF
TRBJ1-5 TRBV6-5 few TRBD1 TGTGCCAGCAGTTACTCGAACAGGGGAGGTCAGCCCCAGCATTTT CASSYSNRGGQPQHF
TRBJ2-1 TRBV20-1 few - TGCAGTGCTAGAGTGAGTTACCAATACAATGAGCAGTTCTTC CSARVSYQYNEQFF
TRBJ1-6 TRBV9 few - TGTGCCAGCAGCTCAAATCCCCATTCACCCCTCCACTTT CASSSNPHSPLHF
TRBJ2-1 TRBV28 few - TGTGCCAGCAGTGATACAGCGCTTGGTGATGAGCAGTTCTTC CASSDTALGDEQFF
TRBJ2-5 TRBV14 many - TGTGCCAGCAGCCAGACTAGAAGGGTAGAGACCCAGTACTTC CASSQTRRVETQYF
TRBJ2-5 TRBV9 - TRBD2 TGTGCCAGCAGCTTCCGGACTAGCGGGGCCCCTCAAGAGACCCAGTACTTC CASSFRTSGAPQETQYF
TRBJ2-5 TRBV29-1 - - TGCAGCGTTGAAGATAAGGGTAGGGGGGAAGAGACCCAGTACTTC CSVEDKGRGEETQYF
TRBJ2-3 TRBV1 - - TGCACCAGCAGCCACAAGACCGTCGGCACAGATACGCAGTATTTT CTSSHKTVGTDTQYF
TRBJ2-7 TRBV27 - TRBD2 TGTGCCAGCAGTCCGGGACTAGCGGGAAACTGCGAGCAGTACTTC CASSPGLAGNCEQYF
TRBJ1-2 TRBV19 few - TGTGCCAGTAGTATAGCCGGGTCTGGCTACACCTTC CASSIAGSGYTF